These 10 T cell receptor beta chains originate from one sample sequenced in a study of T cells in Graves' hyperthyroidism and ophthalmopathy. The source material, RNA transcripts, was used to amplify TCR beta CDR3 regions. First-round RT-PCR of the TCR CDR3 relied on the HTBI primer set. Each CDR3 protein is one row after TCRdb ran MiXCR on the multiplex PCR reads. The table lists around 700,000 distinct CDR3 sequences, approximately 40% of them singletons. The sample consisted of blood. The receptors stem from a woman between 35 and 50 years old with Graves' hyperthyroidism.

The rearrangement joins TRBV6-6 to TRBJ1-1; TRBD1 might be the D (6 bases). V was pared by 4 bases and J by 8 bases, with 14 bases between. The CDR3 totals 13 residues. Germline V gene sequence: CDR1 MNHNY, CDR2 SVGAGI (reference sequence). CDR3 DNA sequence: TGTGCCAGCAGTTTCGCCCAAGGGGGAGAAGCTTTCTTT. Its protein product is CASSFAQGGEAFF.

This clonotype has only a few counts. V usage is TRBV12-3 or TRBV12-4 and J usage is TRBJ2-7; D might be TRBD1 or TRBD2, each matching 5 bases. CDR3 length: 15 amino acids. Trimming left V 6 bases short and J 3 bases short, with 18 bases between. The CDR3 bases are TGTGCCAGCAGCTTCCGGGACGTCGGCGACTACGAGCAGTACTTC. Translated: CASSFRDVGDYEQYF.

This clonotype was picked up a small number of times. The chain links TRBV20-1 to TRBJ2-7, with 14 positions matching TRBD2. Germline lookup yields CDR1 DFQATT and CDR2 SNEGSKA (reference sequence). The CDR3 consists of 19 residues. V dropped 0 bases and J dropped 3; count of bases not matched to a gene: 13. Here the CDR3 reads CSARDRTSGRPESFYEQYF. In DNA, the CDR3 is TGCAGTGCTAGAGATAGGACTAGCGGGAGGCCCGAATCTTTCTACGAGCAGTACTTC.

The V call is TRBV10-2, the J call TRBJ1-1, with 7 bases aligning to TRBD1. CDR1 is WSHSY and CDR2 is SAAADI in the germline V gene. With V trimmed by 7 bases and J by 10 bases, 9 bases remained unmatched. CDR3 length: 12 residues. In nucleotides, the CDR3 is TGCGCCAGCAACCCCACAGGGGCAAGAGCTTTCTTT. This codes for CASNPTGARAFF.

Many counts were recorded for this clonotype. The chain uses TRBV10-3 and TRBJ1-2; TRBD1 matches 9 bases. The germline gives CDR1 ENHRY, CDR2 SYGVKD. V gave up 4 bases and J gave up 6 bases; unmatched junction bases: 3. The CDR3 totals 13 residues. The CDR3 sequence: CAISGRTGDGYTF. In nucleotides, the CDR3 is TGTGCCATCAGTGGTAGGACAGGGGATGGCTACACCTTC.

The gene calls are TRBV29-1 and TRBJ2-5; 8 positions match TRBD2. CDR1 is SQVTM and CDR2 is ANQGSEA in the germline V gene. V lost 3 bases, J lost 4 bases, and 4 bases stayed unmatched. The CDR3 covers 13 residues. CDR3 in DNA: TGCAGCGTTGACAGGCTAGCGGGAGAGACCCAGTACTTC. This gives the protein CSVDRLAGETQYF.

The J gene is TRBJ2-5, the V gene TRBV7-2, with D possibly being TRBD1 or TRBD2 (7 bases each). The V end lost 0 bases, the J end lost 1 base, and 12 bases lay between the germline ends. This CDR3 comprises 16 residues. Germline V gene lookup returns CDR1 SGHTA and CDR2 FQGNSA. The CDR3 spells CASSLAQGGAQETQYF. The CDR3 DNA reads as TGTGCCAGCAGCTTAGCGCAGGGGGGGGCCCAAGAGACCCAGTACTTC.

The CDR3 reads CASSGGGLAANTGELFF. The DNA of the CDR3 is TGTGCCAGCAGCGGGGGGGGACTAGCGGCGAACACCGGGGAGCTGTTTTTT. The chain has TRBV9 and TRBJ2-2; TRBD2 aligns across 11 bases. The CDR3 is made up of 17 amino acids. J lost 0 bases, V lost 3 bases, and 4 bases had no gene match. Per the germline V gene, CDR1 is SGDLS and CDR2 is YYNGEE.

The chain employs TRBV2 and TRBJ2-4; D perhaps matches TRBD2 (5 bases). From germline, CDR1 is SNHLY and CDR2 FYNNEI. The CDR3 has 12 residues. V dropped 7 bases and J dropped 10 bases, with 14 bases sitting between them. CDR3 protein: CASTGVSSIQYF. CDR3 sequence (DNA): TGTGCCAGCACCGGGGTGTCCTCTATTCAGTACTTC.

This clonotype was observed a few times. This chain links TRBV5-6 with TRBJ1-5, with TRBD1 as a possible D gene (6 bases). The CDR3 contains 16 residues. The V and J ends lost 1 base and 5 bases respectively, with 16 bases between them. Germline loops: CDR1 SGHDT, CDR2 YYEEEE. This CDR3 reads CASSLRTGARDQPQHF. In nucleotides, the CDR3 is TGTGCCAGCAGCTTGCGGACGGGGGCGAGAGATCAGCCCCAGCATTTT.